Listed below are T cell receptor beta chains from one sample, sequenced in a study of blood T cell repertoires in COVID-19. Here immunoSEQ multiplex PCR was the method, and the copy in TCRdb shows in-frame clones only, minus some. The repertoire holds 250,000 or so clones, 91% seen once, with 0.95% to 1.5% in the top ten. Specimen: PBMCs or T cells enriched from blood (not recorded which). These receptors were taken from a human donor in a cohort exposed to, infected with or recovered from COVID-19 (not recorded which). The donor label of this sample is uncertain. The CDR3 runs from the conserved cysteine through the conserved F or W. A D gene is named only where the DNA matches it firmly. Not all rows give a size; the values are once, few, many and, for expanded clones, a class.

v_call	d_call	clone_size	j_call	cdr3_nt	cdr3_aa
TRBV18	TRBD1	.	TRBJ2-3	TGTGCCAGCTCACCTATGCACAGGGGTGGCACAGATACGCAGTATTTT	CASSPMHRGGTDTQYF
TRBV5-6	.	.	TRBJ1-1	TGTGCCAGCAGCTTGGTACGGGGGGTGAACACTGAAGCTTTCTTT	CASSLVRGVNTEAFF
TRBV6-2/TRBV6-3	.	.	TRBJ1-5	TGTGCCAGCAGCACCGGGACTTATAGCAATCAGCCCCAGCATTTT	CASSTGTYSNQPQHF
TRBV18	TRBD1	few	TRBJ1-1	TGTGCCAGCTCACTAACAGGGGTCACTGAAGCTTTCTTT	CASSLTGVTEAFF
TRBV19	TRBD1	.	TRBJ1-5	TGTGCCAGTAGTAGCTACCAGGGGGGCAATCAGCCCCAGCATTTT	CASSSYQGGNQPQHF
TRBV5-6	TRBD1	once	TRBJ1-2	TGTGCCAGCAGCTTCACAGGGGCCACAAACTATGGCTACACCTTC	CASSFTGATNYGYTF
TRBV6-5	TRBD1	once	TRBJ1-2	TGTGCCAGCAGATCGGACAGGTACTATGGCTACACCTTC	CASRSDRYYGYTF
TRBV12-3/TRBV12-4	TRBD1	.	TRBJ1-1	TGTGCCAGCAGTACAGGGGGCACTGAAGCTTTCTTT	CASSTGGTEAFF
TRBV3-1/TRBV3-2	.	.	TRBJ1-2	TGTGCCAGCAGCCAAGAGCCCGGACACCGCTACACCTTC	CASSQEPGHRYTF
TRBV20-1	TRBD1	once	TRBJ1-1	TGCAGTGCTAGTTTAACAGGGGGAATCCCTGAAGCTTTCTTT	CSASLTGGIPEAFF
TRBV28	.	.	TRBJ1-1	TGTGCCAGCAGTTCGGGGGGACCGAACACTGAAGCTTTCTTT	CASSSGGPNTEAFF
TRBV6-5	TRBD2	few	TRBJ2-5	TGTGCCAGCAGTTCTCGACTAGCGGGGGTAGGAGAGACCCAGTACTTC	CASSSRLAGVGETQYF
TRBV10-3	TRBD1	.	TRBJ1-2	TGTGCCATCAGTGAGTCCGGGGACAGCCTCTATGGCTACACCTTC	CAISESGDSLYGYTF
TRBV5-6	.	.	TRBJ1-1	TGTGCCAGCAGCTTGCCCCAACAGGGATACGCTGAAGCTTTCTTT	CASSLPQQGYAEAFF
TRBV27	.	.	TRBJ1-1	TGTGCCAGCAGTTTGGAGGGAGTCAGGAGTCCGAGGATCGCTTTCTTT	CASSLEGVRSPRIAFF
TRBV6-2/TRBV6-3	.	.	TRBJ1-4	TGTGCCAGCAGTCACAGTAGAGTGCCGAGGGAACTGTTTTTT	CASSHSRVPRELFF
TRBV9	TRBD2	.	TRBJ2-3	TGTGCCAGCAGCGTTGATAGCGGGGGGGGCGTCGGTACGCAGTATTTT	CASSVDSGGGVGTQYF
TRBV6-5	.	.	TRBJ1-1	TGTGCCAGCAGTAACCAAGAGGAAGACACTGAAGCTTTCTTT	CASSNQEEDTEAFF
TRBV24-1	.	.	TRBJ1-2	TGTGCCACCAGAAGGGGGGGCTACACCTTC	CATRRGGYTF
TRBV9	.	.	TRBJ1-4	TGTGCCAGCAGCGTAGCTACGGGGGAGGCGGAAAAACTGTTTTTT	CASSVATGEAEKLFF
TRBV21-1	.	once	TRBJ1-2	TGTGCCAGCGACGCCCCGAACAGGGATGACTATGGCTACACCTTC	CASDAPNRDDYGYTF
TRBV4-2	.	.	TRBJ1-1	TGTGCCAGCAGCCAAGATCTGCGGCAGCGGAACACTGAAGCTTTCTTT	CASSQDLRQRNTEAFF
TRBV10-3	TRBD2	.	TRBJ2-1	TGTGCCATCAATCGCGGGGGGAGCTCCTACAATGAGCAGTTCTTC	CAINRGGSSYNEQFF
TRBV10-3	.	.	TRBJ1-3	TGTGCCATCAGTGAGCCAGGAAACACCATATATTTT	CAISEPGNTIYF
TRBV5-1	.	.	TRBJ2-2	TGCGCCAGCAGAGCGCCGGGACTGGAGAACACCGGGGAGCTGTTTTTT	CASRAPGLENTGELFF
TRBV7-2	.	.	TRBJ2-5	TGTGCCAGCAGCTTAGACTCCCGGGAAGAGACCCAGTACTTC	CASSLDSREETQYF
TRBV6-1	TRBD1	.	TRBJ1-1	TGTGCCAGCACTTTACCGACAGGGGGTAGCCCTGAAGCTTTCTTT	CASTLPTGGSPEAFF
TRBV23-1	TRBD1	many	TRBJ1-1	TGCGCCAGCAGTCAGCCGACAGGGCCTGAAGCTTTCTTT	CASSQPTGPEAFF
TRBV30	.	.	TRBJ1-5	TGTGCCTGGAGTGTATGGGACTTTCGCCGGGGGTACAATCAGCCCCAGCATTTT	CAWSVWDFRRGYNQPQHF
TRBV21-1	.	.	TRBJ1-5	TGTGCCAGCAGCAAGGGGACAGGGTTTCTCGGCAATCAGCCCCAGCATTTT	CASSKGTGFLGNQPQHF
TRBV7-9	TRBD2	.	TRBJ2-1	TGTGCCAGCAGCCCGGGGGGGACAAATGAGCAGTTCTTC	CASSPGGTNEQFF
TRBV9	.	.	TRBJ1-1	TGTGCCAGCAGCGATGTTGGAGACACTGAAGCTTTCTTT	CASSDVGDTEAFF
TRBV4-1	TRBD2	.	TRBJ2-1	TGCGCCAGCAGCCTAACCGGACTAGCGGGCGATGAGCAGTTCTTC	CASSLTGLAGDEQFF
TRBV5-6	TRBD1	.	TRBJ2-7	TGTGCCAGCAGCTTGGGGGACAGGGAATGGGTCTACGAGCAGTACTTC	CASSLGDREWVYEQYF
TRBV28	TRBD2	.	TRBJ2-5	TGTGCCAGCAGTTTAAGCCTAGCGGGCGAAGAGACCCAGTACTTC	CASSLSLAGEETQYF
TRBV27	TRBD1	once	TRBJ2-7	TGTGCCAGCAGACGCTCCCTCAGGACAGGGGGCCCCAACGAGCAGTACTTC	CASRRSLRTGGPNEQYF
TRBV29-1	.	.	TRBJ1-1	TGCAGCGTTGAAGCGCAGGGCACTGAAGCTTTCTTT	CSVEAQGTEAFF
TRBV9	.	.	TRBJ2-1	TGTGCCAGCAGCGTAGGAGACAGGGACTTAAGGGATGAGCAGTTCTTC	CASSVGDRDLRDEQFF
TRBV19	.	.	TRBJ2-2	TGTGCCAGTAGTTCGGGACTGAACACCGGGGAGCTGTTTTTT	CASSSGLNTGELFF
TRBV2	.	.	TRBJ2-5	TGTGCCAGCAGTGGAGACAGCCAAGAGACCCAGTACTTC	CASSGDSQETQYF
TRBV2	TRBD1	.	TRBJ1-3	TGTGCCAGCAGCGCTGGGACAGTCTCTGGAAACACCATATATTTT	CASSAGTVSGNTIYF
TRBV5-6	TRBD1	.	TRBJ2-1	TGTGCCAGCAGCTTCACAGGACAGGCCTACAATGAGCAGTTCTTC	CASSFTGQAYNEQFF
TRBV10-3	.	.	TRBJ2-3	TGTGCCATCAACAGCGGGAGCACAGATACGCAGTATTTT	CAINSGSTDTQYF
TRBV4-2	.	.	TRBJ2-5	TGTGCCAGCAGCCAGACGGGGGGCGACCGCGAGACCCAGTACTTC	CASSQTGGDRETQYF
TRBV24-1	.	.	TRBJ1-4	TGTGCCACCAGTGATTCGGGACTGATTAATGAAAAACTGTTTTTT	CATSDSGLINEKLFF
TRBV25-1	TRBD1	.	TRBJ1-1	TGTGCCAGCAGGGGGGACAGAGATTCCACTGAAGCTTTCTTT	CASRGDRDSTEAFF
TRBV3-1/TRBV3-2	TRBD1	few	TRBJ1-2	TGTGCCAGCAGCCACCGACAGGGATTGGGCTATGGCTACACCTTC	CASSHRQGLGYGYTF
TRBV30	TRBD1	.	TRBJ1-4	TGTGCCTGGAGTCCACCGGGACAGCTAAATGAAAAACTGTTTTTT	CAWSPPGQLNEKLFF
TRBV6-5	.	.	TRBJ2-3	TGTGCCAGCAGAAATCCTATGGATACGCAGTATTTT	CASRNPMDTQYF
TRBV6-2/TRBV6-3	.	.	TRBJ1-1	TGTGCCAGCAGCCCCGTAAACACTGAAGCTTTCTTT	CASSPVNTEAFF
TRBV6-9	.	.	TRBJ1-5	TGTGCCAGCAGTTATTCAGGGAGTGGAAACAATCAGCCCCAGCATTTT	CASSYSGSGNNQPQHF
TRBV29-1	.	.	TRBJ1-5	TGCAGCGTAAAAACAGGGTTTGGTCAATATCAGCCCCAGCATTTT	CSVKTGFGQYQPQHF
TRBV24-1	.	.	TRBJ1-1	TGTGCCACCAGTGATAGGGGGACTGAAGCTTTCTTT	CATSDRGTEAFF
TRBV9	.	.	TRBJ2-2	TGTGCCAGCAGCGTAGAGGTCACCGCGGGGAACACCGGGGAGCTGTTTTTT	CASSVEVTAGNTGELFF
TRBV5-1	TRBD1	.	TRBJ2-3	TGCGCCAGCAGCTCGTCGGGACAGGGGACAGATACGCAGTATTTT	CASSSSGQGTDTQYF
TRBV5-1	TRBD2	.	TRBJ2-7	TGCGCCAGCAGCGGAGGACTAGCGGGGGACTACGAGCAGTACTTC	CASSGGLAGDYEQYF
TRBV7-9	.	.	TRBJ1-1	TGTGCCAGCAGTTCATTGGCACACATATACACTGAAGCTTTCTTT	CASSSLAHIYTEAFF
TRBV7-3	TRBD2	.	TRBJ2-6	TGTGCCAGCAGCTTAGCGGGGGGCTCTGGGGCCAACGTCCTGACTTTC	CASSLAGGSGANVLTF
TRBV27	.	.	TRBJ1-5	TGTGCCAGCAGTTTATCCGGACAAAATCAGCCCCAGCATTTT	CASSLSGQNQPQHF
TRBV24-1	TRBD1	.	TRBJ1-2	TGTGCCACCAGTGACCCCCTGACAGGGAATGGCTACACCTTC	CATSDPLTGNGYTF